The rows below give T cell receptor beta chains drawn from one sample of a study of response to subunit inactivated influenza vaccine. TCRdb reanalysed the RT-PCR reads using MiXCR and keeps one entry per CDR3 protein. Here the sample spans 150,000 to 200,000 distinct CDR3 sequences, roughly 10% being singletons. The source was non-naive T cells sorted from PBMCs, collected 35 to 45 days after vaccination. All receptors come from a man in his fifties who received an inactivated influenza vaccine. Both conserved end residues are trimmed from each CDR3.

j_gene | v_gene | CDR3aa
TRBJ2-1 | TRBV7-6 | ASSLRTHVTTYNEQF
TRBJ2-7 | TRBV5-6 | ASSPRQGLKQY
TRBJ2-7 | TRBV29-1 | SVEAGADEQY
TRBJ1-2 | TRBV24-1 | ATSDVRDHGYT
TRBJ2-7 | TRBV29-1 | SVRTGGSYEQY
TRBJ1-6 | TRBV4-1 | ASSQGTMGLTPLH
TRBJ2-7 | TRBV20-1 | SASLASRDSYEQY
TRBJ2-5 | TRBV27 | ASKGLSGTQY
TRBJ2-3 | TRBV4-2 | ASSPGGPGADTQY
TRBJ2-1 | TRBV20-1 | SAGDRGRANEQF